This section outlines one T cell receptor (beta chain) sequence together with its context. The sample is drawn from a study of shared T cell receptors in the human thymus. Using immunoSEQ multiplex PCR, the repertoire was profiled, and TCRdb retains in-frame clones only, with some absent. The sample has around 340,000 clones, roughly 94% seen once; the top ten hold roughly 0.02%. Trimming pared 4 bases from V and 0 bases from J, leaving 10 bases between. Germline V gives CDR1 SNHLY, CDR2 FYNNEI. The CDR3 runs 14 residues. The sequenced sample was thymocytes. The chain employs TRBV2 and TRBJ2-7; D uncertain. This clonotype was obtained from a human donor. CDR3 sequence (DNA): TGTGCCAGCAGTGTCGGTGTGAGCTCCTACGAGCAGTACTTC. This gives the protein CASSVGVSSYEQYF.